The rows below give T cell receptor beta chains drawn from one sample of a study of immune characterization of retroperitoneal liposarcoma. MiXCR, run by TCRdb on the PCR reads, gives a single entry per CDR3 protein. The data show about 3,000 distinct CDR3 sequences, with less than 55% seen just once and roughly 40% held by the top ten. The specimen sequenced was tumor tissue. Receptors originate from a male donor with retroperitoneal liposarcoma. The CDR3 runs from the conserved cysteine through the conserved F or W. A D gene is named only where the DNA matches it firmly. Expanded clones are given a class, and other clones once, few, many or no size at all.

DNA	CDR3	V	length	J	D	size
TGTGCCATAGAGATAGCGGGTTTTAGGGATGAGCAGTTCTTC	CAIEIAGFRDEQFF	TRBV7-8	14	TRBJ2-1	TRBD2	.
TGTGCCAGCAGCTACGAAGTCTATGGCTACACCTTC	CASSYEVYGYTF	TRBV6-1	12	TRBJ1-2	.	.
TGTGCCAGCAGCTTGGCCCCATCTAGCGGGGGGATGAGAAATGAGCAGTTCTTC	CASSLAPSSGGMRNEQFF	TRBV5-6	18	TRBJ2-1	TRBD2	.
TGTGCCAGCAGTTTAAGTACGTACAATGAGCAGTTCTTC	CASSLSTYNEQFF	TRBV12-3/TRBV12-4	13	TRBJ2-1	.	.
TGTGCCAGCAGTGAATTTGGACTGGAAGAGACCCAGTTCTTC	CASSEFGLEETQFF	TRBV6-1	14	TRBJ2-1	.	few
TGTGCCAGCAGCTTAGGACAGGACAATGAGCAGTACTTC	CASSLGQDNEQYF	TRBV7-6	13	TRBJ2-7	.	.
TGTGCCAGCAGTTTCGTCCGGCATGAGCAGTACTTC	CASSFVRHEQYF	TRBV12-3/TRBV12-4	12	TRBJ2-5	.	medium-sized
TGTGCCAGCTCAACGGTGCGGGGGGGCCTTGAGACCCAGTACTTC	CASSTVRGGLETQYF	TRBV6-1	15	TRBJ2-5	TRBD2	.
TGTGCCAGCAGCTTAGCGGGGGTACAAGAGACCCAGTACTTC	CASSLAGVQETQYF	TRBV7-2	14	TRBJ2-5	.	.
TGCGCCAGCAGTCAAACCGCCGGCAGGGGGCAGTACGAGCAGTTCTTC	CASSQTAGRGQYEQFF	TRBV23-1	16	TRBJ2-1	TRBD1	.
TGTGCCAGCAGTTATCTGGGGAGGGAGACCCAGTACTTC	CASSYLGRETQYF	TRBV6-8	13	TRBJ2-5	.	.
TGTGCCAGCAGCTCCCGGACTAGCGGGACCTACTCCATTCAGTACTTC	CASSSRTSGTYSIQYF	TRBV7-2	16	TRBJ2-4	TRBD2	few
TGTGCCAGCAGTGAAGCGGGGGGGGCCTACAATGAGCAGTTCTTC	CASSEAGGAYNEQFF	TRBV6-1	15	TRBJ2-1	TRBD2	medium-sized
TGTGCCATCAGCGCGAATACGGGGGGGGCCTACAATGAGCAGTTCTTC	CAISANTGGAYNEQFF	TRBV10-3	16	TRBJ2-1	TRBD2	once
TGTGCCAGCAGCTGGTTGGGGTACCAAGAGACCCAGTACTTC	CASSWLGYQETQYF	TRBV11-1	14	TRBJ2-5	.	medium-sized
TGTGCCAGCAGTTTCCTCTCGGGACTAGCGGGAGTAGGATCCTACAATGAGCAGTACTTC	CASSFLSGLAGVGSYNEQYF	TRBV12-3/TRBV12-4	20	TRBJ2-5	TRBD2	.
TGTGCCAGCAGTACGAGAGCACCCTACAATGAGCAGTACTTC	CASSTRAPYNEQYF	TRBV27	14	TRBJ2-7	.	.